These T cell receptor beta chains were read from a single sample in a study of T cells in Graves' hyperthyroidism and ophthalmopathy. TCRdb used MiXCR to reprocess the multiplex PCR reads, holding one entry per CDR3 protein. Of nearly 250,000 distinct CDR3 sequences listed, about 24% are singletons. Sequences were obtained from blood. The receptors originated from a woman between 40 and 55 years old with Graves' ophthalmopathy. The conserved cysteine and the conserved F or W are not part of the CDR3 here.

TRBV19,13,ASSITGTGYTEAF
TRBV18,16,ASSLSRDRVLGNQPQH
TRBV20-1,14,SARMTNSDPPETQY
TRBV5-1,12,ASSPRADSYEQY
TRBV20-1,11,SATGTAYYEQY
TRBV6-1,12,ATGTGDSNQPQH
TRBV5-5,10,ASSLVGNEQY
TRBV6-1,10,ASSVPGNTIY
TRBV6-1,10,ASSDTNARAF
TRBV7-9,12,ASSSGQWNTEAF
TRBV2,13,ASSGRGLSSYEQY
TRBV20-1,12,SARGRGLDQPQH
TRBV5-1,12,ASSADRGLNEQY
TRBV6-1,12,ASTRQGLNQPQH
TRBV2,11,ASSGQPNSPLH
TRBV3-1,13,ASSFTPQTASEAF
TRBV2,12,ASSARGNSYEQY
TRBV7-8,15,ASSRGLAGIDTGELF